Each of the 19 T cell receptor beta chains below was sequenced from the same sample in a study of kidney transplant recipient with SARS-CoV-2 infection. MiXCR, run by TCRdb on the reads, gives a single entry per CDR3 protein. Of approximately 240,000 distinct CDR3 sequences in the sample, less than 35% were seen once. The specimen was a blood sample, collected at baseline and on roughly day 110 from a kidney transplant recipient. The receptors shown here come from a male patient in his thirties who had COVID-19 and was a kidney transplant recipient. T cells may partly derive from the graft donor.

About this clonotype itself: This may stem from a read error, because a much larger clone lies one nucleotide away. This chain joins TRBV15 and TRBJ2-1; 9 bases are shared with TRBD1. The germline V gene has CDR1 LNHNV and CDR2 YYDKDF (reference sequence). The CDR3 length is 17 residues. In DNA form, the CDR3 reads TGTGCCATCAGCAGAGATGGGGGGGGACAGGGTACTAATGAGCAGTTCTTC. Protein sequence: CAISRDGGGQGTNEQFF.

As for this clonotype: This clone may be a read error of a much larger clone one base away. V and J are TRBV7-2 and TRBJ1-4; D remains unclear. This CDR3 has 12 residues. Germline assignment: CDR1 SGHTA and CDR2 FQGNSA. V was trimmed by 5 bases and J by 6 bases, leaving 7 bases between them. For the CDR3, the DNA is TGTGCCAGCAGCCACCCGGATGAAAAACTGTTTTTT. Protein: CASSHPDEKLFF.

This chain uses TRBV6-5 with TRBJ1-5; no definite D call. CDR3 length: 14 residues. In germline, CDR1 is MNHEY, CDR2 SVGAGI. V dropped 7 bases and J dropped 4 bases, with 14 bases sitting between them. CDR3 loop: CASIEQQTNQPQHF. CDR3 sequence (DNA): TGTGCCAGCATTGAACAGCAGACAAATCAGCCCCAGCATTTT.

Comment on this clonotype: A much larger clone sits a single nucleotide away, making a read error possible. V usage is TRBV6-5 and J usage is TRBJ1-5; D not certain. V lost 6 bases and J 11 bases, leaving 23 bases between the germline ends. CDR1 is MNHEY and CDR2 is SVGAGI in the germline V gene. The CDR3 length is 15 residues. CDR3 sequence: CASRGNGRSGPTQHF. In DNA form, the CDR3 reads TGTGCCAGCAGAGGGAATGGCAGGTCCGGTCCGACCCAGCATTTT.

With regard to this clonotype: A much larger clone lies a single base off, so this may be a read error. V usage is TRBV20-1 and J usage is TRBJ1-2; no firm D call. The CDR3 is made up of 16 amino acids. Between the trimmed V and J ends, which lost 5 bases and 4 bases, there was a span of 23 bases. Germline values: CDR1 DFQATT, CDR2 SNEGSKA (reference sequence). This chain's CDR3 is CSAYLELFRKTYGYTF. As DNA, the CDR3 is TGCAGTGCTTACCTTGAGCTGTTTCGAAAGACCTATGGCTACACCTTC.

This clonotype has a count of ten or more. The V gene is TRBV5-4, the J gene TRBJ2-7, with a weak D call TRBD2 (5 bases). Germline CDR1 reads SGHNT; CDR2 reads YYREEE (reference sequence). The V and J ends lost 0 bases and 6 bases respectively, with 16 bases between them. This CDR3 has 15 residues. CDR3 protein: CASSLGSSMDGEQYF. The CDR3 DNA reads as TGTGCCAGCAGCTTGGGGTCTAGCATGGACGGCGAGCAGTACTTC.

Comment on this clonotype: One base away lies a much larger clone, so this may be a sequencing read error. The CDR3 carries no conserved terminal phenylalanine or tryptophan, so it likely arises from a read error. V usage is TRBV5-8 and J usage is TRBJ1-2; no clear D. V dropped 7 bases and J dropped 4 bases, with 23 bases sitting between them. Germline V gene sequence: CDR1 SGHTS, CDR2 YDEGEE. There are 16 residues in the CDR3. The CDR3 spells CASLNFHPRKTYGYTS. The CDR3, as DNA: TGTGCCAGCTTAAATTTTCATCCACGAAAGACCTATGGCTACACCTCC.

Note on this clonotype: This may be a read error, as it is one base from a much larger clone. The chain employs TRBV3-1 and TRBJ2-2; D possibly corresponds to TRBD2 (5 bases). The germline V gene encodes CDR1 LGHDT and CDR2 YNNKEL (reference sequence). The CDR3 spans 18 residues. Here the CDR3 reads CASSIVHPISGLTGELSF. The CDR3, as DNA: TGTGCCAGCAGCATCGTGCATCCCATTTCAGGCTTGACCGGGGAGCTGTCTTTT.

This clonotype was observed at least ten times. The V call is TRBV2, the J call TRBJ1-5; the match to TRBD1 covers 9 bases. Germline CDR1 SNHLY, CDR2 FYNNEI. The V segment lost 3 bases and the J segment 15 bases; nucleotides outside the gene matches: 6. The CDR3 has 12 residues. CDR3 DNA: TGTGCCAGCAGTGAGACCCGGGACAGGGTGCATTTT. It yields the protein CASSETRDRVHF. Full variable domain (outside the CDR3, taken from reference TRBV2 and TRBJ1-5): EPEVTQTPSHQVTQMGQEVILRCVPISNHLYFYWYRQILGQKVEFLVSFYNNEISEKSEIFDDQFSVERPDGSNFTLKIRSTKLEDSAMYFCASSETRDRVHFGDGTRLSIL.

This clonotype was observed at least ten times. This sequence joins TRBV10-2 and TRBJ1-2, with D uncertain. Germline V gene sequence: CDR1 WSHSY, CDR2 SAAADI. This CDR3 spans 17 amino acids. Deletions cut 5 bases from V and 4 bases from J, with 23 bases between. The CDR3 reads CASSMVSTSRKTYGYTF. CDR3 in DNA: TGCGCCAGCAGTATGGTAAGCACTTCTAGAAAGACCTATGGCTACACCTTC.

Note on this clonotype: Since a much larger clone is just one base distant, this may be a read error. The CDR3 does not end in the conserved phenylalanine or tryptophan, so this is likely a read error. This sequence joins TRBV5-3 and TRBJ1-2; perhaps TRBD1 as D (5 bases). TRBV5-3 is sorted into the ORF group, with uncertain function. Deletions cut 7 bases from V and 4 bases from J, with 23 bases between. The CDR3 covers 16 residues. The CDR3 spells CARQGRVVRKTYGYTL. The CDR3 DNA is TGTGCCAGACAGGGAAGAGTGGTGAGAAAGACCTATGGCTACACCCTC.

This clonotype was recorded a few times. The V and J genes are TRBV9 and TRBJ2-7; D is possibly TRBD2 (5 bases). Germline-derived CDR1 and CDR2 are SGDLS and YYNGEE. The V end was cut by 0 bases, the J end by 4 bases, with 11 bases between. The CDR3 contains 14 residues. The CDR3 DNA follows: TGTGCCAGCAGCGTAGGGGCGGGTGTATACGAGCAGTACTTC. It is translated as CASSVGAGVYEQYF.

Ten or more counts support this clonotype. Here the CDR3 reads CASGLGGGFGGNEQFF. CDR3 in DNA: TGTGCCAGCGGGCTGGGCGGAGGGTTTGGGGGCAATGAGCAGTTCTTC. This chain joins TRBV28 and TRBJ2-1; a weak D match, TRBD2 (6 bases). The V gene lost 8 bases and the J gene lost 6 bases, with 23 bases spanning the gap. The CDR3 contains 16 residues. CDR1 and CDR2 (germline): MDHEN, SYDVKM.

This clonotype was recorded many times. The CDR3 loop is CASSLRDEAFF. In nucleotides, the CDR3 is TGTGCCAGCAGCTTAAGGGATGAAGCTTTCTTT. This chain connects TRBV7-9 to TRBJ1-1; D gene uncertain. Germline CDR1 reads SEHNR; CDR2 reads FQNEAQ (reference sequence). The CDR3 has 11 amino acids. Trimming cost V 2 bases and J 7 bases, with 5 bases left between them.

In regard to this clonotype: A clone one base away is much larger, so this may be a read error. The chain recombines TRBV10-1 with TRBJ1-5; TRBD1 matches 8 bases. CDR3 length equals 12 residues. The V gene's germline CDR1 is WNHNN and CDR2 SYGVQD (reference sequence). The CDR3 coding sequence is TGCGCCAGTAACTTACAGGGGGTGCCCCTGCATTTT. This encodes CASNLQGVPLHF.

Notes on this clonotype: This clone may be a read error of a much larger clone one base away. The genes are TRBV28 and TRBJ1-3; 9 bases are shared with TRBD1. Germline-derived CDR1 and CDR2 are MDHEN and SYDVKM. The CDR3 is 18 amino acids. CDR3 sequence (DNA): TGTGCCAGCAGATCAACCGGGACAGGGCGCCTCTCTGGAAACACCGTATATTTT. Protein: CASRSTGTGRLSGNTVYF.

V and J are TRBV2 and TRBJ2-5, with TRBD2 matching 11 bases. Germline CDR1 and CDR2: SNHLY and FYNNEI. This CDR3 is built from 17 residues. Trimming took 0 bases from V and 5 from J; bases not matched to a gene: 8. CDR3 amino acids: CASSEASGGADVETQYF. Written as DNA, the CDR3 is TGTGCCAGCAGTGAAGCTAGCGGGGGGGCCGACGTTGAGACCCAGTACTTC.

Concerning this clonotype: With a much larger clone just one base away, this may be a read error. The chain combines TRBV6-2 or TRBV6-3 with TRBJ2-7; D is possibly TRBD1 or TRBD2 (6 bases each). This CDR3 is 19 amino acids long. Per germline, CDR1 MNHEY and CDR2 SVGEGT. V lost 2 bases to trimming and J lost 4 bases, with 27 bases between them. The CDR3 protein is CASSYDAGGGNGSLYEQYF. As DNA, the CDR3 is TGTGCCAGCAGTTACGACGCCGGAGGGGGTAACGGGTCTCTTTACGAGCAGTACTTC.

The rearrangement joins TRBV19 to TRBJ1-2, with 7 bases identical to TRBD1. CDR3 length equals 17 residues. V was pared by 3 bases and J by 4 bases, with 14 bases of the junction left unmatched. Germline V lookup: CDR1 LNHDA, CDR2 SQIVND (reference sequence). CDR3: CASSIRGTDRKTYGYTF. The DNA for the CDR3 is TGTGCCAGTAGTATCCGGGGGACAGATCGAAAGACCTATGGCTACACCTTC.